These T cell receptor beta chains were read from a single sample in a study of blood T cell repertoires in COVID-19. Sequencing used immunoSEQ multiplex PCR; TCRdb keeps in-frame clones, though not all of them. The profile shows approximately 440,000 clones, around 88% of them singletons. Material for sequencing was peripheral blood. These receptors were obtained from a woman between 45 and 65 years old with COVID-19, enrolled during active disease. CDR3s include the opening cysteine and the closing phenylalanine or tryptophan. The D gene is left open where the match is weak. The listing skips clone size in some rows; elsewhere it reads once, few, many or a size class.

CDR3,DNA,D,J,size,V
CASSMGFERAGQPQHF,TGTGCCAGTAGTATGGGGTTCGAGAGGGCTGGGCAGCCCCAGCATTTT,NA,TRBJ1-5,NA,TRBV19
CASSQPGQTFYEQYF,TGCGCCAGCAGCCAACCGGGACAGACTTTCTACGAGCAGTACTTC,TRBD1,TRBJ2-7,NA,TRBV4-1
CASSYRAGGTYTQYF,TGTGCCAGCAGCTACCGAGCGGGGGGGACGTATACGCAGTATTTT,TRBD2,TRBJ2-3,NA,TRBV11-3
CASRDPGTGSYGYTF,TGTGCCAGCAGAGACCCCGGAACAGGGTCTTATGGCTACACCTTC,NA,TRBJ1-2,NA,TRBV11-2
CASSLAGGNQPQHF,TGTGCCAGCAGCTTGGCGGGGGGCAATCAGCCCCAGCATTTT,NA,TRBJ1-5,NA,TRBV5-4
CASSKGDRTYNEQFF,TGTGCCAGCAGCAAGGGGGACAGGACCTACAATGAGCAGTTCTTC,TRBD1,TRBJ2-1,NA,TRBV7-6
CASSEHTGVATEAFF,TGTGCCAGCAGTGAACACACAGGGGTGGCGACTGAAGCTTTCTTT,TRBD1,TRBJ1-1,NA,TRBV6-1
CASSLFRASGNTIYF,TGTGCCAGCAGCTTATTCAGGGCCTCTGGAAACACCATATATTTT,NA,TRBJ1-3,once,TRBV11-2
CASRPKLRGVMNTEAFF,TGTGCCAGTCGGCCTAAGTTGCGGGGCGTCATGAACACTGAAGCTTTCTTT,NA,TRBJ1-1,NA,TRBV27
CASSPGLAGGVYEQYF,TGCGCCAGCAGCCCGGGACTAGCGGGGGGTGTCTACGAGCAGTACTTC,TRBD2,TRBJ2-7,NA,TRBV5-1
CASSRPDRALAFF,TGTGCCAGCAGTCGTCCTGACAGGGCCCTGGCTTTCTTT,TRBD1,TRBJ1-1,NA,TRBV5-6
CASSTGLSNYGYTF,TGTGCCAGCTCGACAGGGCTCTCTAACTATGGCTACACCTTC,TRBD1,TRBJ1-2,NA,TRBV2